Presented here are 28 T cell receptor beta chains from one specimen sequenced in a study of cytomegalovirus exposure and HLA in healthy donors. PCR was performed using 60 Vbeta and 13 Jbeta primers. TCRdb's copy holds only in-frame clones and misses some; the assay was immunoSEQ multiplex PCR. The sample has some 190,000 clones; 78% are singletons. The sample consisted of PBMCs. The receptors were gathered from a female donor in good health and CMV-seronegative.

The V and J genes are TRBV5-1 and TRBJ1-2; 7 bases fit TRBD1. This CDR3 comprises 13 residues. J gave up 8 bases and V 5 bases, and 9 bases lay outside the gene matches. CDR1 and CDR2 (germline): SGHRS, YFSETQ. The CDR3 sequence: CASSFGQVEGYTF. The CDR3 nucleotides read TGCGCCAGCAGTTTCGGACAGGTGGAGGGCTACACCTTC. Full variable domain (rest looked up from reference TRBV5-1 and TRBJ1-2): KAGVTQTPRYLIKTRGQQVTLSCSPISGHRSVSWYQQTPGQGLQFLFEYFSETQRNKGNFPGRFSGRQFSNSRSEMNVSTLELGDSALYLCASSFGQVEGYTFGSGTRLTVV.

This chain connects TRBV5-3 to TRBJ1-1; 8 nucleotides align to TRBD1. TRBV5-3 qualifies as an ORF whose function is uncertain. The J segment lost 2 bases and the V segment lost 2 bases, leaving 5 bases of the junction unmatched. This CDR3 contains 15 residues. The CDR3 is CARSLDRGRNTEAFF. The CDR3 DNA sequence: TGTGCCAGAAGCTTAGACAGGGGCCGAAACACTGAAGCTTTCTTT.

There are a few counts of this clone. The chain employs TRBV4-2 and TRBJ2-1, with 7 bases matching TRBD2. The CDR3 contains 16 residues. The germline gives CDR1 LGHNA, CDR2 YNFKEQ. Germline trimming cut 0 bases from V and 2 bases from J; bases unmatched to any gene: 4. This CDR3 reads CASSQDIAGAYNEQFF. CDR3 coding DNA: TGTGCCAGCAGCCAAGATATTGCGGGGGCCTACAATGAGCAGTTCTTC.

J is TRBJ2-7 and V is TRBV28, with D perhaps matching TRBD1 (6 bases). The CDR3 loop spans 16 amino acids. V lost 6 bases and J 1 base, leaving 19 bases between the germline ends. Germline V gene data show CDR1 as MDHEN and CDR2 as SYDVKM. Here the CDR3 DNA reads TGTGCCAGCAGGCTCCCCTTGACAGGCGTTTCCTACGAGCAGTACTTC. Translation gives CASRLPLTGVSYEQYF.

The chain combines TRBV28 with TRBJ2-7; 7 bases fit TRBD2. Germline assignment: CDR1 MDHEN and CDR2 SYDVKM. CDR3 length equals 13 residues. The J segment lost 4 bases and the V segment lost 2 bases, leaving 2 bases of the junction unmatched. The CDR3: CASSLASGYEQYF. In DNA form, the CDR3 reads TGTGCCAGCAGTTTAGCTAGCGGATACGAGCAGTACTTC.

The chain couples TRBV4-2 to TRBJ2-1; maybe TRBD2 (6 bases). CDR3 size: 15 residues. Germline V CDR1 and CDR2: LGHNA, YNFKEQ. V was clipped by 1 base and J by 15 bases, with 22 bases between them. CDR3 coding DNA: TGTGCCAGCAGCCAAGTTGCCTCTGGGGAGACTAGGCGGTTCTTC. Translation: CASSQVASGETRRFF.

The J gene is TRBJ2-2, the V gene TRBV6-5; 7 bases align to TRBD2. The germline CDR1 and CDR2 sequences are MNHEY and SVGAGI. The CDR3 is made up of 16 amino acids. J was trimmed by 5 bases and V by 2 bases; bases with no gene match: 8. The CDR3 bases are TGTGCCAGCAGTTACCTCGGGGGGTTGGGGACCGGGGAGCTGTTTTTT. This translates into CASSYLGGLGTGELFF.

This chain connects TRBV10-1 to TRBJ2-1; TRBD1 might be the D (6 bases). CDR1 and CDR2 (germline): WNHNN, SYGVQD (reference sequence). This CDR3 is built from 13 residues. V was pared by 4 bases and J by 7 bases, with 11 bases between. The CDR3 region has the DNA TGCGCCAGCAGTGCGAACAGGGTGAATGAGCAGTTCTTC. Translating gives CASSANRVNEQFF.

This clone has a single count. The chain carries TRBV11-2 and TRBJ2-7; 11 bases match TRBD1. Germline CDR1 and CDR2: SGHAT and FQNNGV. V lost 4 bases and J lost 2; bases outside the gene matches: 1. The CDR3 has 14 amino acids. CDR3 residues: CASSWGQGAYEQYF. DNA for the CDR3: TGTGCCAGCAGCTGGGGACAGGGGGCCTACGAGCAGTACTTC.

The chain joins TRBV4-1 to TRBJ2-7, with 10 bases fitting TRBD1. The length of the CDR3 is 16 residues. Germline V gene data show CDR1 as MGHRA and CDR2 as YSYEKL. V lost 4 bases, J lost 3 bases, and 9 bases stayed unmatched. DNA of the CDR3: TGCGCCAGCAGCCGACTGGCCGGGACAGGGGACTACGAGCAGTACTTC. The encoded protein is CASSRLAGTGDYEQYF.

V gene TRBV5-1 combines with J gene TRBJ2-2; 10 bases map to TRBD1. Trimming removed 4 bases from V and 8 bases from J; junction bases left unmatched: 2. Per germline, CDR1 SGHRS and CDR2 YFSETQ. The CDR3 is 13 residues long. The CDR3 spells CASSGTGEGELFF. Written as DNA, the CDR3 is TGCGCCAGCAGCGGGACAGGGGAGGGGGAGCTGTTTTTT.

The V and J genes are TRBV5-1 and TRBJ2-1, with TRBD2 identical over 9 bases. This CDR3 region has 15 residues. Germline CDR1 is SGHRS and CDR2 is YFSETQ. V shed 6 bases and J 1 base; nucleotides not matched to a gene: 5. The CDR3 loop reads CASNQAGGSYNEQFF. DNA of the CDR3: TGCGCCAGCAACCAAGCGGGGGGTTCCTACAATGAGCAGTTCTTC.

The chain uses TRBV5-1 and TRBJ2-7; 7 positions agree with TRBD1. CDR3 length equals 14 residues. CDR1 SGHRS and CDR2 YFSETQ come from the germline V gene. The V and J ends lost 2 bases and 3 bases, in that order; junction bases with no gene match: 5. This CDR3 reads CASSFRTGSYEQYF. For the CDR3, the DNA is TGCGCCAGCAGCTTTCGGACAGGAAGCTACGAGCAGTACTTC.

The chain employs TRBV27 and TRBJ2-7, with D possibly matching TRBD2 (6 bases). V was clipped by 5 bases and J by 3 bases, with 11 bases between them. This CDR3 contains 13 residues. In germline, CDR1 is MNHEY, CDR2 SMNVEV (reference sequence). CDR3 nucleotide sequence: TGTGCCAGCAGTCCCTTCGGGGGCTACGAGCAGTACTTC. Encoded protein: CASSPFGGYEQYF.

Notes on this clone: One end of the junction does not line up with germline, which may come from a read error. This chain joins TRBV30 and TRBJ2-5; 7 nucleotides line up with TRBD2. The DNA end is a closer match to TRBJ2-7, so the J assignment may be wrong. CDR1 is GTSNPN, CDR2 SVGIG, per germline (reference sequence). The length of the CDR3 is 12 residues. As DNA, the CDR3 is TGTGCCTCGAGTCGGGGGGATTACGAGCAGTACTTC. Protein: CASSRGDYEQYF.

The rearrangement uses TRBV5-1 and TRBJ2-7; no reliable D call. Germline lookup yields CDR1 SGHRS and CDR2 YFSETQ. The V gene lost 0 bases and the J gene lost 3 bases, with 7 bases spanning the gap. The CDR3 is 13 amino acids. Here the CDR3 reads CASSLGQLYEQYF. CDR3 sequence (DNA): TGCGCCAGCAGCTTGGGACAACTCTACGAGCAGTACTTC.

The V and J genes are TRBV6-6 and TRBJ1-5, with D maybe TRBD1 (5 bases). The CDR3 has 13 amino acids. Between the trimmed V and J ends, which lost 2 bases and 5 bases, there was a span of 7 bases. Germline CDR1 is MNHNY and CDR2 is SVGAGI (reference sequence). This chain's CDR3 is CASSYRGDQPQHF. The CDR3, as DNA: TGTGCCAGCAGTTACAGGGGTGATCAGCCCCAGCATTTT.

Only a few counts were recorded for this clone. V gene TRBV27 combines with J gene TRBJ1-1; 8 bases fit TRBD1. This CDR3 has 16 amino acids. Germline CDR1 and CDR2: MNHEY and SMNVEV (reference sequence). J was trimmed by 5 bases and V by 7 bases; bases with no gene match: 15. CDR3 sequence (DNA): TGTGCCAGCACTCCCAGACAGGGGTTTTGGGGGACTGAAGCTTTCTTT. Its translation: CASTPRQGFWGTEAFF.

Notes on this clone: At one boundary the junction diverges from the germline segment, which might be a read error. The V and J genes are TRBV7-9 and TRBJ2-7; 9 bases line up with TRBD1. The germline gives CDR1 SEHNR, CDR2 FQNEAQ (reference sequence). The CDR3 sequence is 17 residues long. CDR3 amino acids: CSSSPSSRDRVPYEQYF. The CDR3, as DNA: TGTTCCAGCAGCCCCTCATCCCGGGACAGGGTGCCCTACGAGCAGTACTTC.

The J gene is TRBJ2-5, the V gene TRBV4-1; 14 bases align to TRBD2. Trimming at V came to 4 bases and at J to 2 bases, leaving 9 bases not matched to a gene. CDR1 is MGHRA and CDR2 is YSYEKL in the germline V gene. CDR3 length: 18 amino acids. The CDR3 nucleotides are TGCGCCAGCAGCCGTCTTACCGGGACTAGCGGGAGTCAAGAGACCCAGTACTTC. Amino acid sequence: CASSRLTGTSGSQETQYF.

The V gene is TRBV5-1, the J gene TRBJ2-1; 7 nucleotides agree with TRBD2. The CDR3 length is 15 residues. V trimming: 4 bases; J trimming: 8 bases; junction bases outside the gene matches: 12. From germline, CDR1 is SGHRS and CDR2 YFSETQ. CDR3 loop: CASSPRTSGYDEQFF. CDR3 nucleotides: TGCGCCAGCAGCCCCCGGACTAGTGGCTATGATGAGCAGTTCTTC.

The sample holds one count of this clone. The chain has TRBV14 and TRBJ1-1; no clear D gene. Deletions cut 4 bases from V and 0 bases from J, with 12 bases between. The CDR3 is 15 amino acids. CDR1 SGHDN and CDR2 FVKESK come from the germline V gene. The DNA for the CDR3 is TGTGCCAGCAGCCTTCGGAGGGCTATGAACACTGAAGCTTTCTTT. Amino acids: CASSLRRAMNTEAFF. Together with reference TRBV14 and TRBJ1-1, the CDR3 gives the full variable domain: EAGVTQFPSHSVIEKGQTVTLRCDPISGHDNLYWYRRVMGKEIKFLLHFVKESKQDESGMPNNRFLAERTGGTYSTLKVQPAELEDSGVYFCASSLRRAMNTEAFFGQGTRLTVV.

The CDR3 DNA reads TGTGCCAGCAGCCTCGTTCCCCCGGGACAGCATTCACCCCTCCACTTT. Translating it yields CASSLVPPGQHSPLHF. The rearrangement links TRBV7-2 to TRBJ1-6; 7 nucleotides line up with TRBD1. This CDR3 is built from 16 residues. The junction had 12 bases not matched to a gene; V was cut back by 5 bases and J by 8 bases. Germline assignment: CDR1 SGHTA and CDR2 FQGNSA.

The DNA of the CDR3 is TGTGCCAGCAGTGAATCCGGGGTTGGGCAGTTCTTC. It encodes CASSESGVGQFF. This rearrangement joins TRBV2 to TRBJ2-1, with a tentative D call TRBD2 (5 bases). Trimming stripped 2 bases from V and 12 bases from J, with 11 bases between. Germline values: CDR1 SNHLY, CDR2 FYNNEI. The CDR3 loop spans 12 amino acids. Based on the CDR3 plus reference TRBV2 and TRBJ2-1, the full variable domain is EPEVTQTPSHQVTQMGQEVILRCVPISNHLYFYWYRQILGQKVEFLVSFYNNEISEKSEIFDDQFSVERPDGSNFTLKIRSTKLEDSAMYFCASSESGVGQFFGPGTRLTVL.

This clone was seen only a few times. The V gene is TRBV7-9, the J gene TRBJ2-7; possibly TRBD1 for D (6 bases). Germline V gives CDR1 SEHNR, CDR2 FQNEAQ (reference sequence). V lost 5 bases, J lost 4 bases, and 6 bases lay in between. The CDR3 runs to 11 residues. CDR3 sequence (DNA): TGTGCCAGCAGCAGGGGGTACGAGCAGTACTTC. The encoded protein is CASSRGYEQYF. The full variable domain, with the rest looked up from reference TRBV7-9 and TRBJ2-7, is DTGVSQNPRHKITKRGQNVTFRCDPISEHNRLYWYRQTLGQGPEFLTYFQNEAQLEKSRLLSDRFSAERPKGSFSTLEIQRTEQGDSAMYLCASSRGYEQYFGPGTRLTVT.

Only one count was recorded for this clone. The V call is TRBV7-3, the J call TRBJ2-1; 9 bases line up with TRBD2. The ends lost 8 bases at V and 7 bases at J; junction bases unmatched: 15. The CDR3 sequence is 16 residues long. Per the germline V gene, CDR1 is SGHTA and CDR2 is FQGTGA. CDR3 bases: TGTGCCAGCTATCCCGGGGGGCTAGCGGGACCGAATGAGCAGTTCTTC. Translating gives CASYPGGLAGPNEQFF.

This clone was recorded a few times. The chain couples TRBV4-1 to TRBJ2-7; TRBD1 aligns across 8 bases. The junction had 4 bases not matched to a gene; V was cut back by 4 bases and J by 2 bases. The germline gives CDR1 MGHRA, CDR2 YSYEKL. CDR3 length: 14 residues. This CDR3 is CASSPDRVPYEQYF. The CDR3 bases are TGCGCCAGCAGCCCGGACAGGGTCCCCTACGAGCAGTACTTC.

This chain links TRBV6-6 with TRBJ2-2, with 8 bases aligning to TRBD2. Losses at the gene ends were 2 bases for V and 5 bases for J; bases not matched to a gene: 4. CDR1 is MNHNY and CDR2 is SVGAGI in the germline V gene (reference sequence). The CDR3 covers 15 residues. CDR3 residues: CASSYRGLVTGELFF. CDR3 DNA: TGTGCCAGCAGTTACAGGGGACTAGTGACCGGGGAGCTGTTTTTT.